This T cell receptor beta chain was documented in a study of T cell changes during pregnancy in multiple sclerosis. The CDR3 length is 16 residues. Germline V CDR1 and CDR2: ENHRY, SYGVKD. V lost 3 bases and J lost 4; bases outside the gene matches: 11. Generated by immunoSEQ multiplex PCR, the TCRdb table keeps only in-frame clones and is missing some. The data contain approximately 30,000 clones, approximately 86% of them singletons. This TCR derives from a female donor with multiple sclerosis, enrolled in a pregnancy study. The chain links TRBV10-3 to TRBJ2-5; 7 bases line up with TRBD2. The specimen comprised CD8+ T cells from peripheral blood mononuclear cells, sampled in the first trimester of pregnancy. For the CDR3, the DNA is TGTGCCATCAGTGATTCCGGACTAGGAAGAAGAGAGACCCAGTACTTC. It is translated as CAISDSGLGRRETQYF.